This record concerns one T cell receptor (beta chain) sequence. The data are from a study of PD-1 blockade in classical Hodgkin lymphoma. Profiling relied on immunoSEQ multiplex PCR, and the TCRdb table lists in-frame clones only, not all of them. The sample includes about 46,000 clones, roughly 93% of them seen just once. Sample time point: newly diagnosed, previously untreated cHL patient sample. V was trimmed by 6 bases and J by 4 bases, leaving 18 bases between them. CDR3 length equals 15 residues. Germline V CDR1 and CDR2: MDHEN, SYDVKM. The receptor comes from a human donor with classical Hodgkin lymphoma. The rearrangement links TRBV28 to TRBJ1-1; D call uncertain. Sequenced input: peripheral blood mononuclear cells (PBMCs). The CDR3 loop is CASRPGRGPSTEAFF. CDR3 bases: TGTGCCAGCAGACCTGGCCGGGGTCCTTCCACTGAAGCTTTCTTT.